Each of the 20 T cell receptor beta chains below was sequenced from the same sample in a study of blood T cell repertoires in COVID-19. Profiling relied on immunoSEQ multiplex PCR, and the TCRdb table lists in-frame clones only, not all of them. The profile shows approximately 290,000 clones, about 85% of them singletons. Sequenced: peripheral blood. The receptors were gathered from a human donor with COVID-19, enrolled during active disease. The donor label of this sample is uncertain.

This clone has a handful of counts. This chain uses TRBV30 with TRBJ1-3; TRBD1 agrees at 7 bases. Losses at the gene ends were 2 bases for V and 8 bases for J; bases not matched to a gene: 6. The CDR3 runs to 13 residues. CDR1 and CDR2 from the germline V gene are GTSNPN and SVGIG (reference sequence). In nucleotides, the CDR3 is TGTGCCTGGAGTAACAGGGGAGCGGACACCATATATTTT. This sequence encodes CAWSNRGADTIYF.

The chain links TRBV7-2 to TRBJ2-7; weak D call: TRBD2 (6 bases). The V end lost 1 base, the J end lost 4 bases, and 14 bases lay between the germline ends. CDR1 and CDR2 (germline): SGHTA, FQGNSA. The CDR3 has 15 amino acids. The CDR3 coding sequence is TGTGCCAGCAGCTTAGGACAACCAGGAGGGTACGAGCAGTACTTC. It yields the protein CASSLGQPGGYEQYF.

V and J are TRBV5-1 and TRBJ2-7; 10 positions agree with TRBD2. CDR1 is SGHRS and CDR2 is YFSETQ in the germline V gene. This CDR3 contains 16 residues. The V and J ends lost 2 bases and 3 bases, in that order; junction bases with no gene match: 8. CDR3 nucleotide sequence: TGCGCCAGCAGCTTTGCTCTAGCGGGAGAACACTACGAGCAGTACTTC. It yields the protein CASSFALAGEHYEQYF.

This clone was seen a handful of times. The CDR3 sequence: CASSLGQGQGETQYF. The CDR3 DNA sequence: TGCGCCAGCAGCTTGGGGCAGGGGCAGGGGGAGACCCAGTACTTC. This rearrangement joins TRBV5-1 to TRBJ2-5; the D gene is possibly TRBD1 (6 bases). The CDR3 sequence is 15 residues long. Germline lookup yields CDR1 SGHRS and CDR2 YFSETQ. V lost 0 bases to trimming and J lost 5 bases, with 14 bases between them.

V gene TRBV28 combines with J gene TRBJ1-3; D unclear. CDR1 and CDR2 (germline): MDHEN, SYDVKM. Trimming left V 2 bases short and J 6 bases short, with 8 bases between. This CDR3 is 13 amino acids long. In DNA form, the CDR3 reads TGTGCCAGCAGTTTACAGAACCCAAACACCATATATTTT. Protein: CASSLQNPNTIYF.

This rearrangement joins TRBV6-2 or TRBV6-3 to TRBJ1-5; D is unclear. Germline values: CDR1 MNHEY, CDR2 SVGEGT. V was trimmed by 2 bases and J by 6 bases, leaving 14 bases between them. The CDR3 has 15 amino acids. The CDR3 spells CASSYELRGRQPQHF. The CDR3 DNA sequence: TGTGCCAGCAGTTACGAATTGCGTGGGCGTCAGCCCCAGCATTTT.

To note about this clone: This sample includes further DNA sequences coding for the same CDR3. The chain uses TRBV5-1 and TRBJ2-3; weak D call: TRBD1 (6 bases). Germline CDR1 is SGHRS and CDR2 is YFSETQ. The CDR3 loop spans 14 amino acids. Trimming took off 4 bases at V and 0 bases at J, with 9 bases between the two ends. CDR3 sequence: CASSLGQSTDTQYF. DNA for the CDR3: TGCGCCAGCAGCCTGGGACAAAGCACAGATACGCAGTATTTT.

The J gene is TRBJ1-3, the V gene TRBV4-1; possibly TRBD1 for D (5 bases). The V gene lost 3 bases and the J gene lost 2 bases, with 17 bases spanning the gap. The CDR3 contains 17 residues. CDR1 is MGHRA and CDR2 is YSYEKL in the germline V gene. The CDR3 loop reads CASSQEPTALAGNTIYF. CDR3 coding DNA: TGCGCCAGCAGCCAGGAACCGACAGCCTTGGCTGGAAACACCATATATTTT.

This chain uses TRBV9 with TRBJ2-1; D is perhaps TRBD2 (6 bases). There are 17 residues in the CDR3. Trimming took 0 bases from V and 0 from J, leaving 13 bases between them. Germline lookup yields CDR1 SGDLS and CDR2 YYNGEE. The CDR3 DNA is TGTGCCAGCAGCGTAGGCGGGGCTCCAAGCTCCTACAATGAGCAGTTCTTC. Protein sequence: CASSVGGAPSSYNEQFF. The complete variable domain, with remaining parts taken from reference TRBV9 and TRBJ2-1, reads DSGVTQTPKHLITATGQRVTLRCSPRSGDLSVYWYQQSLDQGLQFLIQYYNGEERAKGNILERFSAQQFPDLHSELNLSSLELGDSALYFCASSVGGAPSSYNEQFFGPGTRLTVL.

The chain employs TRBV5-1 and TRBJ2-3; 7 nucleotides align to TRBD1. Germline V gives CDR1 SGHRS, CDR2 YFSETQ. Trimming took 4 bases from V and 3 from J; bases not matched to a gene: 8. CDR3 length: 15 residues. The CDR3 nucleotides are TGCGCCAGCAGCCCACAGGGGATTGAGACAGATACGCAGTATTTT. The encoded protein is CASSPQGIETDTQYF.

The gene calls are TRBV5-6 and TRBJ2-2; D unclear. Germline V gene data show CDR1 as SGHDT and CDR2 as YYEEEE. The V and J ends lost 3 bases and 8 bases respectively, with 11 bases between them. The CDR3 runs to 13 residues. The CDR3 DNA reads as TGTGCCAGCAGCTACAATACAAGAGGGGAGCTGTTTTTT. This translates into CASSYNTRGELFF. The full variable domain, rest sourced from reference TRBV5-6 and TRBJ2-2, is DAGVTQSPTHLIKTRGQQVTLRCSPKSGHDTVSWYQQALGQGPQFIFQYYEEEERQRGNFPDRFSGHQFPNYSSELNVNALLLGDSALYLCASSYNTRGELFFGEGSRLTVL.

This clone was observed once. This chain uses TRBV15 with TRBJ2-5, with D tentatively TRBD1 (6 bases). The germline CDR1 and CDR2 sequences are LNHNV and YYDKDF (reference sequence). Trimming left V 3 bases short and J 1 base short, with 15 bases between. The CDR3 covers 16 residues. CDR3 protein: CATSSPDREFQETQYF. CDR3 sequence (DNA): TGTGCCACCAGCAGTCCGGACAGAGAGTTCCAAGAGACCCAGTACTTC.

V usage is TRBV9 and J usage is TRBJ1-1, with TRBD1 matching over 7 bases. The V and J ends lost 0 bases and 3 bases, in that order; junction bases with no gene match: 5. Per the germline V gene, CDR1 is SGDLS and CDR2 is YYNGEE. The CDR3 loop spans 15 amino acids. CDR3 coding DNA: TGTGCCAGCAGCGTAGCGGTTGACAGGGACACTGAAGCTTTCTTT. This encodes CASSVAVDRDTEAFF.

The chain uses TRBV28 and TRBJ2-1; 9 positions agree with TRBD2. This CDR3 has 17 amino acids. Trimming cost V 8 bases and J 6 bases; bases outside gene matches: 17. Germline lookup yields CDR1 MDHEN and CDR2 SYDVKM. CDR3 DNA sequence: TGTGCCAGCCTCCTAGCGGGAACGCCCACAGAGCGCAATGAGCAGTTCTTC. This sequence encodes CASLLAGTPTERNEQFF.

This clone was seen a handful of times. The chain carries TRBV6-5 and TRBJ1-2, with a possible D match to TRBD1 (5 bases). This CDR3 has 14 amino acids. The V gene lost 3 bases and the J gene lost 4 bases, with 12 bases spanning the gap. Germline V CDR1 and CDR2: MNHEY, SVGAGI. Written as DNA, the CDR3 is TGTGCCAGCAGTTATGAGATGGGGCGCTATGGCTACACCTTC. Protein product: CASSYEMGRYGYTF.

The chain couples TRBV29-1 to TRBJ1-2; 11 positions match TRBD1. CDR3 length: 14 amino acids. Germline V gene data show CDR1 as SQVTM and CDR2 as ANQGSEA. With V trimmed by 3 bases and J by 6 bases, 6 bases remained unmatched. The CDR3 coding sequence is TGCAGCGTTGACCGGACAGGGGGCGCGGATGGCTACACCTTC. Amino acids: CSVDRTGGADGYTF.

The chain joins TRBV6-6 to TRBJ1-1, with 7 bases identical to TRBD1. V lost 6 bases and J lost 5; bases outside the gene matches: 9. Germline assignment: CDR1 MNHNY and CDR2 SVGAGI (reference sequence). The CDR3 consists of 14 residues. CDR3 sequence (DNA): TGTGCCAGCAGAGAATCAGGGGGAGATACTGAAGCTTTCTTT. Amino acids: CASRESGGDTEAFF.

The V call is TRBV28, the J call TRBJ1-1; D gene uncertain. Germline loops: CDR1 MDHEN, CDR2 SYDVKM. With 7 bases removed from V and 1 base from J, the gap between germline ends came to 7 bases. CDR3 length: 12 amino acids. The CDR3 nucleotides are TGTGCCAGCACCCTCTGGAACACTGAAGCTTTCTTT. Translated, it gives CASTLWNTEAFF.

The chain has TRBV21-1 and TRBJ2-2; whether TRBD1, the table's D call, matches the DNA was not checked. TRBV21-1 constitutes a pseudogene. The CDR3 is 21 residues long. The CDR3 loop is CASSKGQQEPQYIFDTGELFF. CDR3 nucleotides: TGTGCCAGCAGCAAAGGTCAGCAGGAACCGCAATATATATTCGACACCGGGGAGCTGTTTTTT.

J is TRBJ1-3 and V is TRBV30; the match to TRBD1 covers 8 bases. Per germline, CDR1 GTSNPN and CDR2 SVGIG (reference sequence). This CDR3 comprises 14 residues. The J segment lost 3 bases and the V segment lost 5 bases, leaving 6 bases of the junction unmatched. CDR3 DNA sequence: TGTGCCTGGGGACAGGGAACGGGTGGAAACACCATATATTTT. Translating gives CAWGQGTGGNTIYF.